This paragraph reports one T cell receptor (beta chain). Its antigen remains unknown. These data come from a study of cytomegalovirus exposure and HLA in healthy donors. Study findings and constraints: Roughly uniform sequencing depth across donors was assumed, possibly incorrectly.

The PCR made use of 60 Vbeta and 13 Jbeta primers. Sequencing was performed with immunoSEQ multiplex PCR; in TCRdb, only in-frame clones are kept and a portion is missing. The sample includes fewer than 200,000 clones, 80% seen only once; the top ten take around 0.69%. Trimming took 0 bases from V and 10 from J; bases not matched to a gene: 4. CDR3 length: 15 amino acids. Germline CDR1 is SGHRS and CDR2 is YFSETQ. The J gene is TRBJ1-6, the V gene TRBV5-1; 10 positions agree with TRBD1. This clonotype was sampled from a boy younger than 18 in good health and CMV-seronegative. Sequenced: PBMCs. DNA of the CDR3: TGCGCCAGCAGCTTGGGGACAGGGGGAAACTCACCCCTCCACTTT. Its protein product is CASSLGTGGNSPLHF.